Below are 4 T cell receptor beta chains sequenced from a single sample in a study of cytomegalovirus exposure and HLA in healthy donors (dated by TCRdb to between 2016 and 2019). Library method: the immunoSEQ multiplex PCR assay. The multiplex PCR relied on a mix of 60 forward primers for TCR Vbeta segments and 13 reverse primers for TCR Jbeta segments. TCRdb obtained this table from immuneACCESS and retained in-frame rearrangements with V and J assigned. These tables miss some clones; where compared with another copy, unresolved V genes account for less than half of the shortfall, and the remainder is unexplained. In all, the sample holds 95,000 to 100,000 clones, and 76% of those were seen once. 2% to 2.5% of the sample is taken by the ten largest. Sequencing was performed on PBMCs. These receptors were taken from a man aged 40-55 years in good health and CMV-seronegative.

V is TRBV5-5 and J is TRBJ1-1, with 7 bases that match TRBD1. The CDR3 contains 17 residues. Per the germline V gene, CDR1 is SGHKS and CDR2 is YYEKEE (reference sequence). V gave up 2 bases and J gave up 0 bases; unmatched junction bases: 10. CDR3 in amino acids: CASSFVRGNGVNTEAFF. The CDR3 region has the DNA TGTGCCAGCAGCTTTGTCAGGGGGAACGGGGTGAACACTGAAGCTTTCTTT.

The chain carries TRBV6-5 and TRBJ2-5; the D gene is possibly TRBD1 (5 bases). The V gene's germline CDR1 is MNHEY and CDR2 SVGAGI. Trimming removed 2 bases at V and 7 bases at J, with 20 bases between. The CDR3 contains 16 residues. CDR3 region: CASSYVGGLGALTQYF. CDR3 nucleotides: TGTGCCAGCAGTTACGTCGGCGGCCTAGGGGCCCTGACCCAGTACTTC.

V and J are TRBV7-8 and TRBJ1-4, with 12 bases lining up with TRBD1. V was clipped by 3 bases and J by 8 bases; unmatched bases: 1. This CDR3 region has 14 residues. Germline loops: CDR1 SGHVS, CDR2 FQNEAQ. This CDR3 reads CASSFGTGGEKLFF. CDR3 in DNA: TGTGCCAGCAGCTTTGGGACAGGGGGCGAAAAACTGTTTTTT. The full variable domain, rest sourced from reference TRBV7-8 and TRBJ1-4, is GAGVSQSPRYKVAKRGQDVALRCDPISGHVSLFWYQQALGQGPEFLTYFQNEAQLDKSGLPSDRFFAERPEGSVSTLKIQRTQQEDSAVYLCASSFGTGGEKLFFGSGTQLSVL.

This chain connects TRBV10-3 to TRBJ2-2; 9 bases line up with TRBD1. The CDR3 sequence is 17 residues long. The germline CDR1 and CDR2 sequences are ENHRY and SYGVKD. Trimming at V came to 4 bases and at J to 6 bases, leaving 12 bases not matched to a gene. CDR3: CAISGQWGQGFAGELFF. DNA of the CDR3: TGTGCCATCAGTGGACAGTGGGGACAGGGATTTGCCGGGGAGCTGTTTTTT.